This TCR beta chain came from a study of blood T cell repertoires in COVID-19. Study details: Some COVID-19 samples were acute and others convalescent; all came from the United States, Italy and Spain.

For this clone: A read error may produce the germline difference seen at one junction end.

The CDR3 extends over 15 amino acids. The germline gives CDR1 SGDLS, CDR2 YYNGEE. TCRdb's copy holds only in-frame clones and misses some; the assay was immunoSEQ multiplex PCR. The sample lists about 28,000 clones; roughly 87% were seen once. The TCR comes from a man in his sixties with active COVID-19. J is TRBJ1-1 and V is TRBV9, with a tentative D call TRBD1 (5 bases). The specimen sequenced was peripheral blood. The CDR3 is CASSVESGLDTEAFF. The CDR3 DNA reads TGTGCCAGCAGCGTAGAATCAGGTTTGGACACCGAAGCTTTCTTT.